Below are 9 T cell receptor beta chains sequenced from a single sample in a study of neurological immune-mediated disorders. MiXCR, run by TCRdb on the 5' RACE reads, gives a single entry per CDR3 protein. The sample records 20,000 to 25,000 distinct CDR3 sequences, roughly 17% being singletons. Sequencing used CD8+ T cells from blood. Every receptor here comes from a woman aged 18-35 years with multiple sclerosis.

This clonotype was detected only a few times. The chain's CDR3 is CASTPGGSSYEQYF. Written as DNA, the CDR3 is TGTGCCAGTACCCCGGGGGGGAGCTCCTACGAGCAGTACTTC. J is TRBJ2-7 and V is TRBV19; 8 bases are shared with TRBD2. This CDR3 contains 14 residues. V lost 7 bases and J lost 0; bases outside the gene matches: 5. CDR1 and CDR2 from the germline V gene are LNHDA and SQIVND (reference sequence).

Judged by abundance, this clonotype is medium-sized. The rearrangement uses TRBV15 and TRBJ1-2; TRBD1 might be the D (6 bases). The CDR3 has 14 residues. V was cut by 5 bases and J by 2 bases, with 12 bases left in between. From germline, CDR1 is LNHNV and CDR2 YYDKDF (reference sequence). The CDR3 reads CATSPGESNYGYTF. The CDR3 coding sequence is TGTGCCACCAGCCCAGGGGAGAGCAACTATGGCTACACCTTC.

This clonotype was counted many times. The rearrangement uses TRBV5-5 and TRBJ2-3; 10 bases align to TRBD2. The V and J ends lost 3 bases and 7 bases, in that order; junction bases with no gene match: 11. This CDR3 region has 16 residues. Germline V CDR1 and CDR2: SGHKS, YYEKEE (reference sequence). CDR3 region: CASSSASGSYLNTQYF. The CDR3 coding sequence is TGTGCCAGCAGCTCGGCTAGCGGGAGTTATCTAAATACGCAGTATTTT.

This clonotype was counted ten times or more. The CDR3: CASSYPVTGTPNEQFF. CDR3 sequence (DNA): TGTGCCAGCAGCTACCCCGTGACAGGGACTCCCAATGAGCAGTTCTTC. The chain is built from TRBV6-6 and TRBJ2-1; TRBD1 might be the D (7 bases). Germline values: CDR1 MNHNY, CDR2 SVGAGI (reference sequence). The ends were cut back, 6 bases at V and 6 bases at J, with 21 bases in the middle. The CDR3 totals 16 residues.

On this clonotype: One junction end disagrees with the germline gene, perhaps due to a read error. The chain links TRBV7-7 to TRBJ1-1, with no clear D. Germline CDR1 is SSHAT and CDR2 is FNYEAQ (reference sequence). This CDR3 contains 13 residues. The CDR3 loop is CASSTNRNTEAFF. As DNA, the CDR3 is TGTGCTAGCAGCACTAACAGGAACACTGAAGCTTTCTTT.

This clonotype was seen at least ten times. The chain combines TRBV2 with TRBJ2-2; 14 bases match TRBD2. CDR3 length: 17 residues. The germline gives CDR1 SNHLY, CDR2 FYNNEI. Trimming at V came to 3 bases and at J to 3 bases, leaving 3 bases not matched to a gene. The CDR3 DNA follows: TGTGCCAGCAGTGAGGGACTAGCGGGAGTATACACCGGGGAGCTGTTTTTT. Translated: CASSEGLAGVYTGELFF.

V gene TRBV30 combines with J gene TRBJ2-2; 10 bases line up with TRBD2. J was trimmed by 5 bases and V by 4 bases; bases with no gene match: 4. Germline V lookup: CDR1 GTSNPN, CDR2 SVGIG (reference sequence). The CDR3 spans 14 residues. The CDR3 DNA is TGTGCCTGGAAGGGACTAGCGAGTACCGGGGAGCTGTTTTTT. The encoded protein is CAWKGLASTGELFF.

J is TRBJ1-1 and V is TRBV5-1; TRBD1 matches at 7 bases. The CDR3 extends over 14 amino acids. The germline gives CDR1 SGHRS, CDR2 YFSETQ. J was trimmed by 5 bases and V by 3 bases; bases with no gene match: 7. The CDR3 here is CASSSRDRGTEAFF. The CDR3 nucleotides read TGCGCCAGCAGCTCCCGGGACAGAGGGACTGAAGCTTTCTTT.

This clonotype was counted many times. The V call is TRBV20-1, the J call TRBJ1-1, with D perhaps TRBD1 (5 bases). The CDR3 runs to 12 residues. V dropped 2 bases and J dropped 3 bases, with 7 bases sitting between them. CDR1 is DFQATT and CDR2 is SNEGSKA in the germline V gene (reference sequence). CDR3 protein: CSARTRDTEAFF. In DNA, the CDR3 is TGCAGTGCTAGAACCAGGGACACTGAAGCTTTCTTT.